The clone carrying this T cell receptor beta chain came up a few times. From the 5' RACE reads, TCRdb called clonotypes with MiXCR, one entry per CDR3 protein. The table lists hundreds of thousands of distinct CDR3 sequences, 20% of them singletons, with over 10% in the top ten. This sample is drawn from a study of CD8 T cells in ankylosing spondylitis. Unmatched junction bases numbered 9, after V lost 4 bases and J lost 6 bases. The germline V gene encodes CDR1 SGHRS and CDR2 YFSETQ. The CDR3 spans 15 residues. The receptor comes from a male donor with ankylosing spondylitis or in good health (not recorded which). The J gene is TRBJ2-3, the V gene TRBV5-1, with 9 bases matching TRBD1. Specimen: blood, either unsorted or a sorted T cell fraction (not recorded which). CDR3 in amino acids: CASSPENRGRDTQYF. CDR3 sequence (DNA): TGCGCCAGCAGCCCCGAAAACAGGGGGCGGGATACGCAGTATTTT.